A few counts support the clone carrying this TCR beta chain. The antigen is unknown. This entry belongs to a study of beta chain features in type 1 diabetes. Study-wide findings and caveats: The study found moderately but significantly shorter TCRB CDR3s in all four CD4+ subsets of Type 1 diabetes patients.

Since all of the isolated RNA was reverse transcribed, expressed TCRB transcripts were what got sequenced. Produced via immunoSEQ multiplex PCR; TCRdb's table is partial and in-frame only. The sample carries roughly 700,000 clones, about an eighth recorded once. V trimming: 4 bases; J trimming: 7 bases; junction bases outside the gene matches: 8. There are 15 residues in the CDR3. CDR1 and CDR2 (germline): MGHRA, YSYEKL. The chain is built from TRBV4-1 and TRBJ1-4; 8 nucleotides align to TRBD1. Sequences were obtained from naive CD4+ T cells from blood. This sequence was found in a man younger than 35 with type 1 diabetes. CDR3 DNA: TGCGCCAGCAGCCCCCGGACAGGGAGAGGTGAAAAACTGTTTTTT. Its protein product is CASSPRTGRGEKLFF.